Listed here are 23 T cell receptor beta chains from one sample, sequenced in a study of T cells in Graves' hyperthyroidism and ophthalmopathy. The TCR beta CDR3 regions underwent amplification using RNA transcripts as the source. The HTBI set primed first-round TCR CDR3 RT-PCR. TCRdb independently ran MiXCR on the multiplex PCR reads; one entry per CDR3 protein. The data contain around 600,000 distinct CDR3 sequences, about 45% of them singletons. The sequenced sample consisted of peripheral blood or thyroid tissue (not recorded which). These receptors were obtained from an adult man with Graves' disease, either hyperthyroidism or ophthalmopathy (not recorded which).

The genes are TRBV20-1 and TRBJ2-7; maybe TRBD1 (5 bases). CDR1 is DFQATT, CDR2 SNEGSKA, per germline (reference sequence). Trimming cost V 6 bases and J 5 bases, with 17 bases left between them. This CDR3 region has 13 residues. CDR3 bases: TGCAGTGCCCCCCTGGGGTCGACAGACGAGCAGTACTTC. Translating gives CSAPLGSTDEQYF.

The chain employs TRBV6-5 and TRBJ2-6; a weak D match, TRBD1 (5 bases). Looked up from germline, CDR1 is MNHEY and CDR2 is SVGAGI. Between the trimmed V and J ends, which lost 4 bases and 4 bases, there was a span of 11 bases. The CDR3 sequence is 15 residues long. CDR3 DNA: TGTGCCAGCAGTTTAAGAAGGACAGGGGCCAACGTCCTGACTTTC. Amino acid sequence: CASSLRRTGANVLTF.

The J gene is TRBJ1-2, the V gene TRBV20-1; D call uncertain. Per germline, CDR1 DFQATT and CDR2 SNEGSKA (reference sequence). The CDR3 has 11 residues. The V gene lost 5 bases and the J gene lost 8 bases, with 12 bases spanning the gap. CDR3 loop: CSASAGGGYTF. Written as DNA, the CDR3 is TGCAGTGCTTCGGCAGGAGGAGGCTACACCTTC.

J is TRBJ2-2 and V is TRBV2, with a tentative D call TRBD2 (5 bases). V was cut by 6 bases and J by 0 bases, with 14 bases left in between. The CDR3 extends over 16 amino acids. The V gene's germline CDR1 is SNHLY and CDR2 FYNNEI. The CDR3 DNA follows: TGTGCCAGCAGGACTCTCCCTAGCTCGAACACCGGGGAGCTGTTTTTT. Translation gives CASRTLPSSNTGELFF.

The CDR3 DNA reads TGCAGTGCTAGAGAAGACAGGGGATCCTATGGCTACACCTTC. Translated, it gives CSAREDRGSYGYTF. The chain is built from TRBV20-1 and TRBJ1-2, with 8 bases aligning to TRBD1. The V and J ends lost 0 bases and 4 bases, in that order; junction bases with no gene match: 4. CDR3 length equals 14 residues. Germline CDR1 reads DFQATT; CDR2 reads SNEGSKA (reference sequence).

This clonotype was seen many times. The chain couples TRBV7-9 to TRBJ1-2; a weak D match, TRBD1 (6 bases). The CDR3 totals 14 residues. The ends were cut back, 3 bases at V and 4 bases at J, with 12 bases in the middle. The germline V gene has CDR1 SEHNR and CDR2 FQNEAQ (reference sequence). The CDR3 nucleotides are TGTGCCAGCAGCTTGGTCGACAGGATCTATGGCTACACCTTC. Translated, it gives CASSLVDRIYGYTF.

V usage is TRBV7-2 and J usage is TRBJ2-5; no definite D call. Trimming took off 5 bases at V and 7 bases at J, with 2 bases between the two ends. In germline, CDR1 is SGHTA, CDR2 FQGNSA. This CDR3 comprises 9 residues. CDR3 amino acids: CASSTTQYF. The CDR3 DNA follows: TGTGCCAGCAGCACGACCCAGTACTTC.

This clonotype has a count of ten or more. For the CDR3, the DNA is TGTGCCACCAGTGATTTGCGGTCCGGAAACCAAGAGACCCAGTACTTC. The encoded protein is CATSDLRSGNQETQYF. The rearrangement uses TRBV24-1 and TRBJ2-5, with no clear D. This CDR3 spans 16 amino acids. V lost 0 bases and J 0 bases, leaving 10 bases between the germline ends. Germline V gives CDR1 KGHDR, CDR2 SFDVKD.

This clonotype has a handful of counts. This rearrangement joins TRBV7-2 to TRBJ2-7; TRBD1 might be the D (7 bases). Trimming took 2 bases from V and 5 from J, leaving 16 bases between them. Germline V gene lookup returns CDR1 SGHTA and CDR2 FQGNSA. The CDR3 loop spans 15 amino acids. The CDR3: CASSLWGEGGDEQYF. Here the CDR3 DNA reads TGTGCCAGCAGCTTATGGGGGGAAGGGGGCGACGAGCAGTACTTC.

Many counts were recorded for this clonotype. This chain joins TRBV25-1 and TRBJ1-2; 11 nucleotides align to TRBD1. Per the germline V gene, CDR1 is MGHDK and CDR2 is SYGVNS. The CDR3 runs 13 residues. Losses at the gene ends were 6 bases for V and 7 bases for J; bases not matched to a gene: 4. As DNA, the CDR3 is TGTGCCAGCAGGGGACAGGGGGACGGTGGCTACACCTTC. It codes for CASRGQGDGGYTF.

The chain combines TRBV2 with TRBJ1-1, with D hard to call. Germline V gene sequence: CDR1 SNHLY, CDR2 FYNNEI. The CDR3 is 13 amino acids. This CDR3 reads CARDPRHGAEAFF. The CDR3 nucleotides are TGTGCTAGAGATCCCAGACACGGTGCTGAAGCTTTCTTT.

This chain links TRBV29-1 with TRBJ1-1, with D possibly being TRBD1 (6 bases). The CDR3 contains 10 residues. Germline CDR1 SQVTM, CDR2 ANQGSEA. CDR3 amino acids: CRGVGTEAFF. CDR3 DNA sequence: TGCAGAGGAGTCGGGACAGAAGCTTTCTTT.

This clonotype has ten or more counts. This chain links TRBV15 with TRBJ2-5; no clear D gene. Germline CDR1 reads LNHNV; CDR2 reads YYDKDF (reference sequence). Trimming cost V 0 bases and J 3 bases, with 8 bases left between them. This CDR3 comprises 14 residues. The CDR3: CATSRDLGEETQYF. The CDR3 bases are TGTGCCACCAGCAGAGATCTAGGAGAAGAGACCCAGTACTTC.

This clonotype was found many times. V and J are TRBV9 and TRBJ2-7, with a possible D match to TRBD2 (5 bases). The germline V and J ends were trimmed by 0 bases and 3 bases, with 13 bases remaining between them. Germline lookup yields CDR1 SGDLS and CDR2 YYNGEE. The CDR3 extends over 15 amino acids. Here the CDR3 reads CASSVGGLAVYEQYF. The CDR3 coding sequence is TGTGCCAGCAGCGTAGGCGGACTGGCCGTCTACGAGCAGTACTTC.

On this clonotype itself: One end of the junction fails to match germline, which may point to a read error. This chain links TRBV11-2 with TRBJ1-1; 9 bases are shared with TRBD1. The CDR3 length is 16 residues. CDR1 is SGHAT, CDR2 FQNNGV, per germline. The CDR3 protein is CASSVDGTGKDTEAFF. CDR3 DNA sequence: TGTGCCAGCAGCGTAGATGGGACAGGGAAGGACACTGAAGCTTTCTTT. The full variable domain, completed using reference TRBV11-2 and TRBJ1-1, is EAGVAQSPRYKIIEKRQSVAFWCNPISGHATLYWYQQILGQGPKLLIQFQNNGVVDDSQLPKDRFSAERLKGVDSTLKIQPAKLEDSAVYLCASSVDGTGKDTEAFFGQGTRLTVV.

The chain links TRBV7-8 to TRBJ1-4, with D possibly matching TRBD1 (5 bases). CDR3 length equals 16 residues. From germline, CDR1 is SGHVS and CDR2 FQNEAQ. V lost 3 bases and J lost 6, with 17 bases in between. CDR3 bases: TGTGCCAGCAGCTTTTTGCTGGGGGATAGGGATGAAAAACTGTTTTTT. It codes for CASSFLLGDRDEKLFF.

This clonotype was counted at least ten times. The chain combines TRBV19 with TRBJ2-6; weak D call: TRBD1 (5 bases). The V and J ends lost 9 bases and 4 bases respectively, with 16 bases between them. The CDR3 has 15 amino acids. In germline, CDR1 is LNHDA, CDR2 SQIVND (reference sequence). The CDR3 DNA is TGTGCCAGCACCACAGGTTTGGGAGGGGCCAACGTCCTGACTTTC. Amino acids: CASTTGLGGANVLTF.

In this sample, this clonotype turned up many times. CDR3 in amino acids: CASTTTRGANEKLFF. In DNA form, the CDR3 reads TGTGCCAGCACGACGACCAGGGGAGCGAATGAAAAACTGTTTTTT. The chain carries TRBV7-3 and TRBJ1-4, with D perhaps matching TRBD1 (6 bases). Germline CDR1 and CDR2: SGHTA and FQGTGA. Trimming stripped 7 bases from V and 5 bases from J, with 17 bases between. The CDR3 extends over 15 amino acids. Based on the CDR3 plus reference TRBV7-3 and TRBJ1-4, the full variable domain is GAGVSQTPSNKVTEKGKYVELRCDPISGHTALYWYRQSLGQGPEFLIYFQGTGAADDSGLPNDRFFAVRPEGSVSTLKIQRTERGDSAVYLCASTTTRGANEKLFFGSGTQLSVL.

This clonotype was found a few times. CDR3 protein: CAWSDYGTGSKQETQYF. The CDR3 DNA reads TGTGCCTGGAGCGACTACGGGACAGGGTCTAAACAAGAGACCCAGTACTTC. The J gene is TRBJ2-5, the V gene TRBV7-2, with 9 bases lining up with TRBD1. The CDR3 is made up of 17 amino acids. Germline-derived CDR1 and CDR2 are SGHTA and FQGNSA. V lost 11 bases, J lost 2 bases, and 18 bases stayed unmatched.

To note about this clonotype: The junction does not match germline at one end; this may be a read error. The J gene is TRBJ1-1, the V gene TRBV10-3; maybe TRBD1 (5 bases). The length of the CDR3 is 15 residues. The V gene's germline CDR1 is ENHRY and CDR2 SYGVKD. The CDR3 loop reads CAIGDRQGRITEAFF. The CDR3 nucleotides read TGTGCCATCGGTGACCGGCAGGGAAGGATCACTGAAGCTTTCTTT.

To note about this clonotype: A much larger clone lies one base from this, so it may be a read error. The V gene is TRBV7-2, the J gene TRBJ2-6; D possibly corresponds to TRBD1 (5 bases). Germline CDR1 SGHTA, CDR2 FQGNSA. This CDR3 comprises 14 residues. The CDR3 region is CASSFSGGASVLTF. The CDR3 nucleotides are TGTGCCAGCAGCTTCAGTGGTGGGGCCAGCGTCCTGACTTTC.

This clonotype was detected many times. This sequence joins TRBV10-3 and TRBJ2-7; D is perhaps TRBD2 (7 bases). The V end was cut by 2 bases, the J end by 4 bases, with 12 bases between. The CDR3 loop spans 14 amino acids. Germline V lookup: CDR1 ENHRY, CDR2 SYGVKD. The DNA for the CDR3 is TGTGCCATCAGTGAGGGGGGGGCACGGTACGAGCAGTACTTC. Protein sequence: CAISEGGARYEQYF.

The genes are TRBV2 and TRBJ1-6; TRBD1 matches at 9 bases. V was pared by 6 bases and J by 8 bases, with 11 bases of the junction left unmatched. This CDR3 has 16 residues. CDR1 is SNHLY, CDR2 FYNNEI, per germline. The CDR3 region has the DNA TGTGCCAGCAGCCCCTGGGGACAGGGAATAGATTCACCCCTCCACTTT. Its protein is CASSPWGQGIDSPLHF.